These T cell receptor beta chains were read from a single sample in a study of CD8 T cells in ankylosing spondylitis. From the 5' RACE reads, TCRdb called clonotypes with MiXCR, one entry per CDR3 protein. The sample shows roughly 670,000 distinct CDR3 sequences, around 17% of them seen only once. Sequencing used blood, either unsorted or a sorted T cell fraction (not recorded which). These receptor sequences come from a male donor with ankylosing spondylitis. CDR3s include the opening cysteine and the closing phenylalanine or tryptophan. The D gene is left open where the match is weak. The listing skips clone size in some rows; elsewhere it reads once, few, many or a size class.

size,J,D,V,CDR3,DNA
few,TRBJ1-2,.,TRBV12-3/TRBV12-4,CASSSSGLGGYTF,.
few,TRBJ2-3,TRBD1,TRBV12-3/TRBV12-4,CASSLGDRSTDTQYF,TGTGCCAGCAGTTTAGGGGACAGAAGCACAGATACGCAGTATTTT
few,TRBJ2-2,.,TRBV9,CASSTTTREFNGELFF,TGTGCCAGCAGCACCACGACTAGAGAATTCAACGGGGAGCTGTTTTTT
few,TRBJ1-2,TRBD1,TRBV10-3,CAISEPQTGKANYGYTF,TGTGCCATCAGTGAGCCGCAGACAGGGAAAGCTAACTATGGCTACACCTTC
.,TRBJ2-5,TRBD2,TRBV28,CASSLAGGLYQETQYF,TGTGCCAGCAGTTTAGCGGGGGGGCTGTACCAAGAGACCCAGTACTTC
few,TRBJ1-1,TRBD1,TRBV30,CAWTTGQGGSTEAFF,TGTGCCTGGACCACCGGTCAGGGGGGATCCACTGAAGCTTTCTTT
.,TRBJ2-3,.,TRBV29-1,CSVGAPDTQYF,TGCAGCGTCGGAGCGCCAGATACGCAGTATTTT
few,TRBJ1-2,.,TRBV2,CASRNRERRVYGYTF,TGTGCCAGCAGGAACAGGGAGAGAAGGGTCTATGGCTACACCTTC
few,TRBJ1-1,.,TRBV25-1,CASSGPYSLRNTEAFF,TGTGCCAGCAGTGGGCCATACTCACTACGAAACACTGAAGCTTTCTTT
.,TRBJ1-4,.,TRBV10-3,CAISESWGGAEKLFF,TGTGCCATCAGTGAGTCGTGGGGGGGTGCCGAAAAACTGTTTTTT
few,TRBJ1-6,.,TRBV6-1,CASSDRDFSPLHF,TGTGCCAGCAGTGACCGGGACTTTTCACCCCTCCACTTT
.,TRBJ2-7,TRBD1,TRBV13,CASSNQGANPYEQYF,TGTGCCAGCAGCAACCAGGGGGCCAACCCCTACGAGCAGTACTTC
.,TRBJ2-1,.,TRBV20-1,CSARDHERSVGYNEQFF,TGCAGTGCTAGAGATCACGAGCGTAGCGTAGGGTACAATGAGCAGTTCTTC
few,TRBJ1-2,.,TRBV27,CASRDSHNYGYTF,TGTGCCAGCAGGGACAGCCACAACTATGGCTACACCTTC
few,TRBJ1-1,.,TRBV20-1,CSARAGVMNTEAFF,TGCAGTGCTAGGGCAGGGGTGATGAACACTGAAGCTTTCTTT
.,TRBJ2-5,.,TRBV20-1,CSASGDGGHQGQETQYF,TGCAGTGCTAGCGGGGATGGGGGCCACCAGGGCCAAGAGACCCAGTACTTC
many,TRBJ1-1,.,TRBV20-1,CSAGGRPTLNTEAFF,TGCAGTGCTGGGGGACGGCCCACCTTGAACACTGAAGCTTTCTTT
few,TRBJ1-2,.,TRBV12-3/TRBV12-4,CASTTGASLQGYTF,TGTGCCAGCACCACGGGAGCCTCCCTGCAAGGCTACACCTTC
many,TRBJ1-1,.,TRBV5-1,CASSLVSGEKAFF,TGCGCCAGCAGCTTGGTGTCGGGGGAAAAAGCTTTCTTT
few,TRBJ2-5,TRBD2,TRBV20-1,CSARRLAGGETQYF,TGCAGTGCTAGGCGACTAGCGGGGGGCGAGACCCAGTACTTC
many,TRBJ2-2,.,TRBV5-1,CASSLAGGVGGELFF,TGCGCCAGCAGCTTGGCCGGGGGAGTCGGCGGGGAGCTGTTTTTT
.,TRBJ2-7,.,TRBV11-2,CASSKRTSYEQYF,TGTGCCAGCAGTAAACGGACCTCCTACGAGCAGTACTTC
.,TRBJ1-1,.,TRBV6-1,CASSEGGKLGRAFF,TGTGCCAGCAGTGAAGGGGGGAAGCTGGGGCGAGCTTTCTTT
few,TRBJ1-2,TRBD1,TRBV9,CASSEKGTANYGYTF,TGTGCCAGCAGCGAAAAAGGGACAGCAAACTATGGCTACACCTTC
.,TRBJ1-1,TRBD1,TRBV4-3,CASSQNRGETEAFF,TGCGCCAGCAGCCAAAACAGGGGTGAGACTGAAGCTTTCTTT
few,TRBJ2-1,.,TRBV3-1,CASSQDSGIEQFF,TGTGCCAGCAGCCAAGATTCCGGGATTGAGCAGTTCTTC
.,TRBJ2-7,.,TRBV20-1,CSAPVGRGSYEQYF,TGCAGTGCCCCGGTAGGGAGGGGGTCCTACGAGCAGTACTTC
.,TRBJ1-2,.,TRBV4-1,CASSQDIGPRGYTF,TGCGCCAGCAGCCAAGATATTGGACCCAGGGGCTACACCTTC
.,TRBJ1-1,.,TRBV5-1,CASNWDGGSEAFF,TGCGCCAGCAACTGGGACGGCGGATCTGAAGCTTTCTTT
.,TRBJ2-3,.,TRBV4-1,CASSQVADTTDTQYF,TGCGCCAGCAGCCAAGTTGCGGATACGACAGATACGCAGTATTTT
.,TRBJ2-1,.,TRBV20-1,CSASERVSNEQFF,TGCAGTGCTAGTGAGCGGGTCTCCAATGAGCAGTTCTTC
.,TRBJ1-2,.,TRBV20-1,CSAYRVLRDGYTF,TGCAGTGCTTACAGGGTTTTGAGAGATGGCTACACCTTC
.,TRBJ2-1,TRBD2,TRBV7-6,CASSLLGGGTYNEQFF,TGTGCCAGCAGTCTTCTGGGGGGGGGTACCTACAATGAGCAGTTCTTC
few,TRBJ1-2,.,TRBV6-1,CASGEGNNYGYTF,TGTGCCAGCGGAGAGGGGAATAACTATGGCTACACCTTC
few,TRBJ2-7,.,TRBV11-1,CASSLDAASYEQYF,TGTGCCAGCAGCTTAGATGCAGCGTCCTACGAGCAGTACTTC
few,TRBJ2-5,.,TRBV29-1,CSTPGSGGYQETQYF,TGCAGCACCCCGGGGTCTGGGGGGTACCAAGAGACCCAGTACTTC
few,TRBJ2-1,TRBD1,TRBV20-1,CSARGTARSSYNEQFF,TGCAGTGCTAGGGGGACAGCCCGGAGCTCCTACAATGAGCAGTTCTTC
.,TRBJ1-1,.,TRBV28,CASYNTEAFF,TGTGCCAGCTATAACACTGAAGCTTTCTTT
.,TRBJ2-7,TRBD2,TRBV19,CASSIVGGSAYEQYF,TGTGCCAGTAGTATTGTTGGCGGGAGTGCCTACGAGCAGTACTTC
.,TRBJ2-1,.,TRBV20-1,CSARDFGGGSSYNEQFF,TGCAGTGCTAGAGATTTTGGCGGGGGCAGCTCCTACAATGAGCAGTTCTTC
few,TRBJ2-7,.,TRBV10-3,CAISVVLTGTYEQYF,TGTGCCATCAGTGTGGTGCTGACTGGTACCTACGAGCAGTACTTC
.,TRBJ2-2,.,TRBV9,CASSISGPTNTGELFF,TGTGCCAGCAGCATCTCCGGGCCAACGAACACCGGGGAGCTGTTTTTT
.,TRBJ1-5,.,TRBV6-1,CASSPWGGSNQPQHF,TGTGCCAGCAGCCCATGGGGGGGAAGCAATCAGCCCCAGCATTTT
.,TRBJ1-6,TRBD1,TRBV12-3/TRBV12-4,CASNSGGPVSPLHF,TGTGCCAGCAACTCAGGGGGCCCGGTCTCACCCCTCCACTTT
.,TRBJ1-2,.,TRBV11-2,CASSATIQGYYGYTF,TGTGCCAGCAGCGCCACGATTCAGGGTTACTATGGCTACACCTTC
.,TRBJ2-1,TRBD2,TRBV29-1,CSVGGIAGNNYNEQFF,TGCAGCGTTGGGGGGATAGCGGGGAACAATTACAATGAGCAGTTCTTC
few,TRBJ2-1,.,TRBV24-1,CATSDKSDSWEQFF,TGTGCCACCAGTGACAAATCGGACAGTTGGGAGCAGTTCTTC
many,TRBJ2-4,TRBD2,TRBV12-3/TRBV12-4,CASSTRREAGNIQYF,TGTGCCAGCAGTACAAGACGGGAGGCAGGAAACATTCAGTACTTC
.,TRBJ1-2,TRBD1,TRBV20-1,CSARQGAGYTF,TGCAGTGCTAGACAGGGGGCGGGCTACACCTTC
.,TRBJ1-1,.,TRBV9,CASSVGGASPEAFF,TGTGCCAGCAGCGTAGGGGGAGCCAGCCCTGAAGCTTTCTTT
few,TRBJ2-5,TRBD2,TRBV20-1,CSARPGLGQETQYF,TGCAGTGCTAGACCGGGACTAGGACAAGAGACCCAGTACTTC
few,TRBJ2-4,.,TRBV12-3/TRBV12-4,CASSTTGVGGIQYF,TGTGCCAGCAGCACCACGGGGGTCGGTGGCATTCAGTACTTC
few,TRBJ2-1,.,TRBV30,CAGGRLNEQFF,TGTGCGGGTGGTAGGTTAAATGAGCAGTTCTTC
many,TRBJ1-2,.,TRBV20-1,CSASSTDSSYGYTF,TGCAGTGCTAGTTCAACCGACAGTTCCTATGGCTACACCTTC
.,TRBJ2-1,TRBD2,TRBV5-1,CASSPDGGAYNEQFF,TGCGCCAGCAGCCCCGATGGGGGGGCCTACAATGAGCAGTTCTTC
few,TRBJ2-7,.,TRBV6-5,CASSYDRRAYEQYF,TGTGCCAGCAGTTACGACAGGCGGGCCTACGAGCAGTACTTC
.,TRBJ2-1,TRBD1,TRBV3-1,CASSQVKGANEQFF,TGTGCCAGCAGCCAAGTTAAGGGGGCGAATGAGCAGTTCTTC